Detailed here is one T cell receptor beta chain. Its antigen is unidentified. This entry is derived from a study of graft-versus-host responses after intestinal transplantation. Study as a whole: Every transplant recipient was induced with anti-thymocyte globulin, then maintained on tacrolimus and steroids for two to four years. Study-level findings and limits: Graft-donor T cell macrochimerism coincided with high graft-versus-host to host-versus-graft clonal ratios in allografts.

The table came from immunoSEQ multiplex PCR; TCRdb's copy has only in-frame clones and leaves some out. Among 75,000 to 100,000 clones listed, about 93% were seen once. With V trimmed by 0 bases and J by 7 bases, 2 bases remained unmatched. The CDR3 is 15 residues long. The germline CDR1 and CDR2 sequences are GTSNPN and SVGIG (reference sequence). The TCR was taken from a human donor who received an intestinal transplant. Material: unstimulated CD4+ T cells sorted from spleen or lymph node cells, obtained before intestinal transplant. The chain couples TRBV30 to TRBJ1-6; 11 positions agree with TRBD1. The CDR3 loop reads CAWSVRTGGNSPLHF. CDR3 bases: TGTGCCTGGAGTGTACGGACAGGGGGCAATTCACCCCTCCACTTT. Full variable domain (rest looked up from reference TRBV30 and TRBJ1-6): SQTIHQWPATLVQPVGSPLSLECTVEGTSNPNLYWYRQAAGRGLQLLFYSVGIGQISSEVPQNLSASRPQDRQFILSSKKLLLSDSGFYLCAWSVRTGGNSPLHFGNGTRLTVT.